These T cell receptor beta chains were read from a single sample in a study of blood T cell repertoires in COVID-19. TCRdb keeps only in-frame clones here, not all; method: immunoSEQ multiplex PCR. The sample has roughly 280,000 clones, roughly 80% seen once. Sequenced sample: peripheral blood. These receptors were collected from a man between 60 and 70 years old with acute or convalescent COVID-19. Both conserved end residues are part of each CDR3.

CASSYSSSGSSYEQYF,TRBV6-5,TRBJ2-7,16
CASSLSRENIQYF,TRBV27,TRBJ2-4,13
CAIRFGTHNEQFF,TRBV10-3,TRBJ2-1,13
CASSPAGTGAYGYTF,TRBV9,TRBJ1-2,15
CASSARQVLNTEAFF,TRBV5-1,TRBJ1-1,15
CASRPPGGAYNEQFF,TRBV6-6,TRBJ2-1,15
CASSRGSSLSGELFF,TRBV6-4,TRBJ2-2,15
CASSPRQGAQGNTGELFF,TRBV18,TRBJ2-2,18
CATSTPLAGVEQYF,TRBV15,TRBJ2-7,14
CASTKKPQDSPTSNQPQHF,TRBV21-1,TRBJ1-5,19
CASSLGTEDTQYF,TRBV12-3/TRBV12-4,TRBJ2-3,13
CASSWGPYQPQHF,TRBV5-1,TRBJ1-5,13
CASSPWGNQETQYF,TRBV7-9,TRBJ2-5,14
CSAGSGEQYF,TRBV20-1,TRBJ2-7,10
CASSPSQGIAYEQYF,TRBV18,TRBJ2-7,15
CASSYWTASTDTQYF,TRBV6-6,TRBJ2-3,15
CASSPRGNQETQYF,TRBV5-1,TRBJ2-5,14
CASSVGGDNEQFF,TRBV5-1,TRBJ2-1,13
CASSSRTGGVYGYTF,TRBV2,TRBJ1-2,15
CATSRGSGANTGELFF,TRBV15,TRBJ2-2,16
CASRPLLPHQPQHF,TRBV27,TRBJ1-5,14
CASSFARRDYNEQFF,TRBV28,TRBJ2-1,15
CASSPTRGVPRGTNEKLFF,TRBV27,TRBJ1-4,19
CASSLREGGEQFF,TRBV27,TRBJ2-1,13
CASSQGTGEVDEQFF,TRBV11-3,TRBJ2-1,15